The 6 T cell receptor beta chains reported below all come from one sample, sequenced in a study of blood T cell repertoires in COVID-19. Some clones are missing from TCRdb's copy, which holds only in-frame ones; the method was immunoSEQ multiplex PCR. Here the sample spans some 150,000 clones, more than 75% being singletons. Sequenced input: peripheral blood. The receptors derive from a woman in her 50s with active or convalescent COVID-19.

The rearrangement uses TRBV3-1 (or the pseudogene TRBV3-2) and TRBJ2-1; TRBD1 might be the D (6 bases). Trimming took off 5 bases at V and 8 bases at J, with 22 bases between the two ends. CDR1 is LGHDT and CDR2 is YNNKEL in the germline V gene (reference sequence). The CDR3 spans 16 residues. The CDR3 DNA reads as TGTGCCAGCAGCAGACTTCCGCAGGGGTTTGTGGATGAGCAGTTCTTC. Its protein product is CASSRLPQGFVDEQFF.

This chain joins TRBV30 and TRBJ1-4, with D unclear. CDR1 is GTSNPN, CDR2 SVGIG, per germline (reference sequence). The CDR3 extends over 12 amino acids. V lost 2 bases, J lost 8 bases, and 9 bases lay in between. The CDR3 loop reads CAWSRHSEKLFF. The CDR3 DNA sequence: TGTGCCTGGAGTCGCCACTCGGAAAAACTGTTTTTT.

This clone occurred a few times. The chain couples TRBV11-2 to TRBJ2-1; unclear D gene. Germline CDR1 reads SGHAT; CDR2 reads FQNNGV. The CDR3 sequence is 14 residues long. The V end lost 1 base, the J end lost 0 bases, and 4 bases lay between the germline ends. In nucleotides, the CDR3 is TGTGCCAGCAGCTTAGGAGGCTCCTACAATGAGCAGTTCTTC. Translating it yields CASSLGGSYNEQFF.

This chain uses TRBV7-8 with TRBJ1-1; 8 bases are a match to TRBD1. This CDR3 spans 15 amino acids. Germline V gene data show CDR1 as SGHVS and CDR2 as FQNEAQ. V lost 1 base and J lost 0; bases outside the gene matches: 1. This chain's CDR3 is CASSLGTGLNTEAFF. The CDR3 nucleotides are TGTGCCAGCAGCTTAGGGACAGGGTTGAACACTGAAGCTTTCTTT.

The rearrangement uses TRBV30 and TRBJ2-1; the match to TRBD2 covers 7 bases. V lost 5 bases, J lost 3 bases, and 4 bases stayed unmatched. The CDR3 consists of 13 residues. Germline V lookup: CDR1 GTSNPN, CDR2 SVGIG (reference sequence). CDR3 coding DNA: TGTGCCTGGGTAGCGGGCCACTACAATGAGCAGTTCTTC. The encoded protein is CAWVAGHYNEQFF.

In nucleotides, the CDR3 is TGTGCCAGCTGGGGAGGAGCAGATACGCAGTATTTT. It specifies CASWGGADTQYF. The chain couples TRBV3-1 (or the pseudogene TRBV3-2) to TRBJ2-3, with D possibly being TRBD2 (6 bases). Germline V gene lookup returns CDR1 LGHDT and CDR2 YNNKEL (reference sequence). The CDR3 consists of 12 residues. Trimming removed 8 bases from V and 4 bases from J, with 10 bases in between.